The entry below describes one T cell receptor beta chain. Which antigen it targets is not known. No base-level quality is on record; no much larger clone is a single base apart. These data are taken from a study of blood T cell repertoires in COVID-19 (TCRdb year 2020). Background on the whole study: The collaborator samples originated in the United States, Italy and Spain and spanned the acute and convalescent phases of COVID-19. The material from the prospective study consisted of cDNA or gDNA derived from T cells, B-cell-depleted T cells, or PBMCs. The dataset comprised deeply sampled blood TCRbeta repertoires from subjects exposed to, actively infected with, or recovered from COVID-19. A freely available public database, intended as a resource for researchers studying the immune response to SARS-CoV-2, is where the repertoires were released. The samples were drawn from the first 160 participants of the ongoing ImmuneRACE study and from roughly 1,300 subjects provided by 6 global collaborators. Sample metadata almost always included a de-identified subject ID, COVID-19 status, age in years and sex. Where HLA class I and class II types were available, the types were taken from metadata supplied by the sample provider, not from assay-based typing. The research as a whole found: How much clinical and demographic metadata was included differed by source and by participant, and the metadata was provided uncurated.

Taken from the germline V gene (reference sequence), the CDR1 and CDR2 loops are LNHDA and SQIVND. At the junction V is shortened by 6 bases and J by 1 base; bases outside the gene matches: 6. The CDR3, cysteine through phenylalanine, is 16 amino acids long. Left in the record is the CDR3 DNA by itself, 48 bases read in frame from the first base. The immunoSEQ Assay, a bias-controlled multiplex PCR, was used to amplify TCRbeta CDR3 regions from genomic DNA. The paper's processing steps were these. Nucleated cell counts per sample were estimated from amplification of reference gene primers within the assay. To quantify the absolute abundance of each unique TCRbeta CDR3 rearrangement, sequence reads were collapsed and filtered. For each sample, productive Simpson clonality was calculated as the square root of Simpson's diversity index across productive rearrangements. This immuneACCESS table, as held by TCRdb, lists in-frame sequences with V and J called but not all clones. Of the missing ones, under half trace to an unresolved V gene in checked studies; the others have no known cause. V, J and clone size reflect that table, while D and trimming were determined from the DNA. The sample includes 200,000 to 250,000 clones, with approximately 87% observed a single time. Of the sample, approximately 6.2% falls within the top ten clones.

Samples from volunteer blood donors who had recovered from COVID-19 were contributed by a second Seattle source. The collaborating institutions used their own protocols to collect whole blood in K2EDTA tubes. For TCRbeta analysis, collaborators shipped samples as frozen whole blood, isolated PBMCs, or DNA extracted from either of those sample types. This chain is built from TRBV19 and TRBJ1-5; a stretch of 10 junction bases matches TRBD1. The sequence derives from a man aged 55 to 70 who had recovered from COVID-19. Sequenced sample: peripheral blood. The CDR3 has the sequence CASSQTGGASNQPQHF. The nucleotide sequence reads TGTGCCAGTAGCCAGACAGGGGGCGCGAGCAATCAGCCCCAGCATTTT.